The count of the clone carrying this TCR beta chain is one. Its antigen is still unknown. Relative to the germline gene, one junction end is altered; a read error may explain this. The data were taken from a study of tumor-infiltrating lymphocytes in primary liver carcinoma. At the level of the study: Staging of the tumors gave T1-T3 N0M0, with widths of roughly 4 to 11 cm. Read depth, roughly 3.65 to 8 million productive TCRbeta reads, did not differ significantly between tissues.

From approximately 500 ng total RNA, TCR beta cDNA was generated with a primer in the constant region. TCR beta libraries came from three nested multiplex PCR rounds using slightly modified ARM-PCR. Investigators reported that the first two PCR rounds, at roughly 10 cycles each, used TRBV1-TRBV30 forward primers with a C-beta reverse primer. TCRdb redid the calling of the multiplex PCR reads with MiXCR, one entry per CDR3 protein. The table records approximately 99,000 distinct CDR3 sequences, roughly 69% of them present only once. Regarding the study as a whole: Tumors carried a top-250-clone fraction significantly exceeding that of blood (p = 0.039). Tumor-adjacent and tumor-blood pairs shared a smaller degree of overlap than tumor region pairs.

This CDR3 contains 14 residues. Each 20-30 mg portion of unsorted bulk tissue served as the source for co-extraction of RNA and DNA. What was sequenced was liver tumor tissue from sampling region 5. Subset reported: tumor region T5, tumor centre. The sequence was obtained from a woman in her fifties or sixties with primary liver carcinoma and hepatitis B virus infection. This sequence joins TRBV12-3 or TRBV12-4 and TRBJ1-6, with D hard to call. The CDR3 loop reads CASNLDGGNSPLYF. In DNA, the CDR3 is TGTGCCAGCAACTTGGATGGAGGAAATTCACCCCTCTACTTT.